This paragraph covers one T cell receptor (beta chain) sequence. As yet, its antigen is unknown. These data come from a study of Tregs in tolerant kidney transplant recipients. Study results and caveats: Expanding Tregs on activated donor B cells appeared to best identify donor-specific TCRbeta clones.

CDR1 is SGHKS, CDR2 YYEKEE, per germline (reference sequence). CDR3 length: 15 amino acids. V shed 4 bases and J 4 bases; nucleotides not matched to a gene: 3. Only in-frame clones appear in the TCRdb table, and some are missing; sequencing was by immunoSEQ multiplex PCR. This sample has under 20,000 clones; roughly four fifths occur once, and the top ten carry 2% to 3%. Unstimulated Tregs (CD4+CD25+CD127-) and CD4+CD25- non-Tregs were sorted from PBMCs. Before regulatory T cell sorting, thawed PBMCs rested overnight at 37°C in approximately 200 IU/ml IL-2. Input material: Tregs from blood. The V call is TRBV5-5, the J call TRBJ2-1; TRBD1 matches at 12 bases. The sequence came from a human donor in good health. The CDR3 protein is CASSLGQGAYNEQFF. The DNA for the CDR3 is TGTGCCAGCAGCCTGGGACAGGGGGCTTACAATGAGCAGTTCTTC. Filled out from reference TRBV5-5 and TRBJ2-1, the complete variable domain reads DAGVTQSPTHLIKTRGQQVTLRCSPISGHKSVSWYQQVLGQGPQFIFQYYEKEERGRGNFPDRFSARQFPNYSSELNVNALLLGDSALYLCASSLGQGAYNEQFFGPGTRLTVL.